This TCR beta chain emerged from a study of T cells in Graves' hyperthyroidism and ophthalmopathy. Germline values: CDR1 SGDLS, CDR2 YYNGEE. The CDR3 length is 14 residues. Trimming removed 4 bases from V and 5 bases from J; junction bases left unmatched: 5. The study based diagnoses on clinical symptoms, serum thyroxine and TRAb, thyroid ultrasound and orbital computed tomography. Using RNA transcripts as the source, TCR beta CDR3 regions were amplified. First-round RT-PCR of the TCR CDR3 relied on the HTBI primer set. TCRdb reprocessed the multiplex PCR reads with MiXCR, giving one entry per CDR3 protein. The sample yields around 760,000 distinct CDR3 sequences, 35% seen once.

The sequence was obtained from a woman aged 40-49 years with Graves' hyperthyroidism. The source material was blood. The V and J genes are TRBV9 and TRBJ2-5; 10 bases fit TRBD1. This CDR3 is CASSQTGGSETQYF. The CDR3 DNA sequence: TGTGCCAGCAGCCAGACAGGGGGCTCGGAGACCCAGTACTTC. The whole variable domain, remainder taken from reference TRBV9 and TRBJ2-5, is DSGVTQTPKHLITATGQRVTLRCSPRSGDLSVYWYQQSLDQGLQFLIQYYNGEERAKGNILERFSAQQFPDLHSELNLSSLELGDSALYFCASSQTGGSETQYFGPGTRLLVL.